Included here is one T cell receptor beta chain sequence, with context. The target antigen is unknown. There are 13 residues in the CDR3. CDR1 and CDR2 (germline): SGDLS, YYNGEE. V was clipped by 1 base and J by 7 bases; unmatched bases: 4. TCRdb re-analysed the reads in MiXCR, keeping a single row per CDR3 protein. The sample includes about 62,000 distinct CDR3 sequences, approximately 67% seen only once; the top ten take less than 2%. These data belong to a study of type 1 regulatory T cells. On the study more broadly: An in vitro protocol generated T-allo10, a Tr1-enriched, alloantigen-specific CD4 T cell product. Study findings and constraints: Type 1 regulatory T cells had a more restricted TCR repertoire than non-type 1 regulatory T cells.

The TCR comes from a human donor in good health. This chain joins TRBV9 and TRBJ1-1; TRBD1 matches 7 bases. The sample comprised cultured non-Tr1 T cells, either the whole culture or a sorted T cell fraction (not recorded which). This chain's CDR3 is CASSVTGDSEAFF. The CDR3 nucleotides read TGTGCCAGCAGCGTAACAGGGGATAGTGAAGCTTTCTTT.